This T cell receptor (beta chain) was identified in a study of T cells in Graves' hyperthyroidism and ophthalmopathy. This clonotype was seen more than once but under ten times. Its antigen is not known. This CDR3 comprises 13 residues. V lost 2 bases and J lost 5, with 8 bases in between. CDR1 and CDR2 (germline): KGHDR, SFDVKD. General study points: The model identified upcoming ophthalmopathy a median approximately seven months ahead of onset. Appearing also in blood were most of the thyroid clonotypes expanded above 0.001.

Subjects with ophthalmopathy showed a Clinical Activity Score no lower than 3, a NOSPECS grade no lower than 4, and a duration shorter than 3 months. RNA transcripts provided the source from which TCR beta CDR3 regions were amplified. When the TCR CDR3 underwent first-round RT-PCR, the HTBI primer set was used. In TCRdb, the multiplex PCR reads were re-called with MiXCR into one record per CDR3 protein. The sample carries about 410,000 distinct CDR3 sequences, 14% to 15% recorded once. Sequenced sample: blood. This sequence joins TRBV24-1 and TRBJ2-5; D gene ambiguous. The clonotype was recovered from a man younger than 35 with Graves' ophthalmopathy. CDR3 sequence reads: CATSDSSRETQYF. The CDR3 DNA is TGTGCCACCAGTGATTCGTCCAGGGAGACCCAGTACTTC.